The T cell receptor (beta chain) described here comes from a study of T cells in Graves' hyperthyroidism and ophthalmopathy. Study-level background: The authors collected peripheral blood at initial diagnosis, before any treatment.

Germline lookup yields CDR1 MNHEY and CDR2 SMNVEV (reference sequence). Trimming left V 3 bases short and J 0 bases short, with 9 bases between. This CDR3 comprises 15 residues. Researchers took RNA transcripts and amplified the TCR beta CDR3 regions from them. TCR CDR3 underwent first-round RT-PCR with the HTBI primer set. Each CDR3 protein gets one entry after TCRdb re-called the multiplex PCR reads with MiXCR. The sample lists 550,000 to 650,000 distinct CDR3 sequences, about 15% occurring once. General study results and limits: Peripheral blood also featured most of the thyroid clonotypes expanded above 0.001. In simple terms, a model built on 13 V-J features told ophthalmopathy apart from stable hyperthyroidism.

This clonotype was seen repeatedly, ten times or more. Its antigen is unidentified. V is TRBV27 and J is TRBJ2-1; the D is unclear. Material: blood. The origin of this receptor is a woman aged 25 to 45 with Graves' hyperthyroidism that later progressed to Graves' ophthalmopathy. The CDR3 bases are TGTGCCAGCAGTTTTGGGCAGAGCTCCTACAATGAGCAGTTCTTC. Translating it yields CASSFGQSSYNEQFF.